This is a list of T cell receptor beta chains from one sample in a study of CD8 T cells in ankylosing spondylitis. TCRdb re-called the 5' RACE reads with MiXCR, one entry per CDR3 protein. Altogether 200,000 to 300,000 distinct CDR3 sequences are present, over 8.5% being singletons, with the ten largest covering 6.8%. The material sequenced was blood, either unsorted or a sorted T cell fraction (not recorded which). The receptors come from a male donor with ankylosing spondylitis or in good health (not recorded which). The CDR3 runs from the conserved cysteine through the conserved F or W. The order of the fields is clone size, D gene, V gene, J gene, CDR3 DNA, CDR3 protein. D genes are given only for firm matches. A row's size may be missing; if present it is once, few, many or a size class.

size: few
D: .
V: TRBV6-2/TRBV6-3
J: TRBJ2-2
DNA: TGTGCCAGCAGTTACCACCCCGGGGAGCTGTTTTTT
CDR3: CASSYHPGELFF

size: many
D: .
V: TRBV12-3/TRBV12-4
J: TRBJ2-1
DNA: TGTGCCAGCAGTCCTCCGGGCCAATTCTACAATGAGCAGTTCTTC
CDR3: CASSPPGQFYNEQFF

size: many
D: .
V: TRBV5-4
J: TRBJ2-3
DNA: TGTGCCAGCAGCTTGTGGGGGAACACAGATACGCAGTATTTT
CDR3: CASSLWGNTDTQYF

size: .
D: .
V: TRBV5-6
J: TRBJ2-1
DNA: TGTGCCAGCAGCTTGGGAGGGTTCTGGGAGCAGTTCTTC
CDR3: CASSLGGFWEQFF

size: many
D: .
V: TRBV20-1
J: TRBJ1-1
DNA: TGCAGTGCGGCCCATAACTCGAACACTGAAGCTTTCTTT
CDR3: CSAAHNSNTEAFF

size: many
D: .
V: TRBV7-9
J: TRBJ1-5
DNA: TGTGCCAGCTCTCAAGGGGGAGAGCCCCAGCATTTT
CDR3: CASSQGGEPQHF

size: many
D: .
V: TRBV24-1
J: TRBJ2-5
DNA: TGTGCCACCAGTGATTGGACAGCGCTCCAAGAGACCCAGTACTTC
CDR3: CATSDWTALQETQYF

size: .
D: .
V: TRBV2
J: TRBJ2-3
DNA: TGTGCCAGCACCGGGCGCGGCCCCACAGATACGCAGTATTTT
CDR3: CASTGRGPTDTQYF

size: .
D: .
V: TRBV12-3/TRBV12-4
J: TRBJ2-7
DNA: TGTGCCAGCAGTCTACAGAGGTACGAGCAGTACTTC
CDR3: CASSLQRYEQYF

size: .
D: .
V: TRBV12-3/TRBV12-4
J: TRBJ1-1
DNA: TGTGCCAGCACCATAAAGAAGGGAACTGAAGCTTTCTTT
CDR3: CASTIKKGTEAFF

size: many
D: TRBD1
V: TRBV20-1
J: TRBJ1-4
DNA: TGCAGTGCTTACCGGGACAGCACTAATGAAAAACTGTTTTTT
CDR3: CSAYRDSTNEKLFF

size: few
D: .
V: TRBV2
J: TRBJ2-5
DNA: TGTGCCAGCAGTGCCTCAATCGGGACCCAGTACTTC
CDR3: CASSASIGTQYF

size: many
D: .
V: TRBV5-1
J: TRBJ2-2
DNA: TGCGCCAGCAGCTATTTGCCCGAGCGGACGAACACCGGGGAGCTGTTTTTT
CDR3: CASSYLPERTNTGELFF

size: many
D: .
V: TRBV12-3/TRBV12-4
J: TRBJ2-1
DNA: TGTGCCAGCAGTTCATTTGTGGGGCAGGGCTACAATGAGCAGTTCTTC
CDR3: CASSSFVGQGYNEQFF

size: many
D: TRBD2
V: TRBV5-1
J: TRBJ2-3
DNA: TGCGCCAGCAGCTTGGAGGTAGCGGGGCCGGCCGATACGCAGTATTTT
CDR3: CASSLEVAGPADTQYF

size: .
D: .
V: TRBV6-1
J: TRBJ2-7
DNA: TGTGCCAGCAGTGAAGGGGCTAGCCACTCCTACGAGCAGTACTTC
CDR3: CASSEGASHSYEQYF

size: few
D: .
V: TRBV7-4
J: TRBJ2-2
DNA: TGTGCCAGTAGACCCTCAGCGAACACCGGGGAGCTGTTTTTT
CDR3: CASRPSANTGELFF

size: many
D: TRBD1
V: TRBV20-1
J: TRBJ2-7
DNA: TGCAGTGGCCTAATAGACAGGGGCCTACACGAGCAGTACTTC
CDR3: CSGLIDRGLHEQYF

size: many
D: TRBD2
V: TRBV20-1
J: TRBJ2-1
DNA: TGCAGTGCTAGAGAGGGTAGCGGGATACACAATGAGCAGTTCTTC
CDR3: CSAREGSGIHNEQFF

size: many
D: .
V: TRBV10-1
J: TRBJ2-7
DNA: TGCGCCATCCAAAAGGAGCAGTACTTC
CDR3: CAIQKEQYF

size: many
D: .
V: TRBV5-1
J: TRBJ2-1
DNA: TGCGCCAGCAGACCCGCCCAAGGCTCCTACAATGAGCAGTTCTTC
CDR3: CASRPAQGSYNEQFF

size: many
D: TRBD2
V: TRBV20-1
J: TRBJ2-3
DNA: TGCAGTGCTACTGAGGACGGGGGGACGCAGTATTTT
CDR3: CSATEDGGTQYF

size: .
D: .
V: TRBV5-1
J: TRBJ2-5
DNA: TGCGCCAGCAGCTTGGGCCAGCCGGCGGACGTAAAAACCCTACGTTTC
CDR3: CASSLGQPADVKTLRF

size: many
D: .
V: TRBV5-1
J: TRBJ2-1
DNA: TGCGCCAGCAGCTTGGGACAACCGACCGGGGAGCAGTTCTTC
CDR3: CASSLGQPTGEQFF

size: many
D: TRBD2
V: TRBV27
J: TRBJ2-7
DNA: TGTGCCAGCAGTTTAAGTAGCGGGACCCCCTACGAGCAGTACTTC
CDR3: CASSLSSGTPYEQYF

size: many
D: .
V: TRBV5-1
J: TRBJ1-6
DNA: TGCGCCAGCAGCTTGGGTCGCCGTGGACAGACCATTTCACCCCTCCACTTT
CDR3: CASSLGRRGQTISPLHF

size: few
D: TRBD2
V: TRBV28
J: TRBJ2-7
DNA: TGTGCCAGCATCCCCAAACAGACTAGCGGGAGCTCCTACGAGCAGTACTTC
CDR3: CASIPKQTSGSSYEQYF

size: many
D: .
V: TRBV20-1
J: TRBJ2-7
DNA: TGCAGTGCTAGAGATCTGGGGGGCCCCTACGAGCAGTACTTC
CDR3: CSARDLGGPYEQYF

size: many
D: .
V: TRBV20-1
J: TRBJ1-2
DNA: TGCAGTGCTATCTCGGACAGCGTTACCTATGGCTACACCTTC
CDR3: CSAISDSVTYGYTF

size: many
D: TRBD1
V: TRBV20-1
J: TRBJ2-6
DNA: TGCAGTGCTAGAGCAGGGGGCGGGACAGCTTTCTCTGGGGCCAACGTCCTGACTTTC
CDR3: CSARAGGGTAFSGANVLTF

size: many
D: .
V: TRBV6-1
J: TRBJ2-7
DNA: TGTGCCAGCAGTGTCGACAGCTCCTACGAGCAGTACTTC
CDR3: CASSVDSSYEQYF

size: many
D: TRBD2
V: TRBV5-1
J: TRBJ2-1
DNA: TGCGCCAGCAGCTTGTTTGGCGGGGGGCCCGGTGAGCAGTTCTTC
CDR3: CASSLFGGGPGEQFF

size: many
D: .
V: TRBV9
J: TRBJ2-1
DNA: TGTGCCAGCAGCGCCCAGGGGGCGGGAGGTGATGAGCAGTTCTTC
CDR3: CASSAQGAGGDEQFF

size: .
D: TRBD2
V: TRBV7-8
J: TRBJ2-2
DNA: TGTGCCAGCAGCTTAGGGTTTGGGACTAGCGGGAAACACGGGGAGCTGTTTTTT
CDR3: CASSLGFGTSGKHGELFF

size: .
D: TRBD2
V: TRBV6-1
J: TRBJ2-7
DNA: TGTGCCAGCAGTGTATATAGCGGGAGTGCCTACGAGCAGTACTTC
CDR3: CASSVYSGSAYEQYF

size: .
D: TRBD1
V: TRBV20-1
J: TRBJ2-5
DNA: TGCAGTGCATATAAGGGCGACAGGGGGTACCAAGAGACCCAGTACTTC
CDR3: CSAYKGDRGYQETQYF